The source of this T cell receptor (beta chain) is a study of neurological immune-mediated disorders. Deletions cut 8 bases from V and 1 base from J, with 19 bases between. The germline V gene has CDR1 SGHRS and CDR2 YFSETQ. This CDR3 has 17 amino acids. TCRdb ran MiXCR on the 5' RACE reads and lists one entry per CDR3 protein. The sample records roughly 76,000 distinct CDR3 sequences, 13% to 15% being singletons. In its sample, this clonotype was seen a few times. Sequencing was done on a sample of PBMCs. The TCR originated in a woman between 45 and 60 years old in good health. The chain uses TRBV5-1 and TRBJ2-6, with D hard to call. The CDR3 DNA follows: TGCGCCAGTTCGGAAGGGCCGCATCCTTCTGGGGCCAACGTCCTGACTTTC. This gives the protein CASSEGPHPSGANVLTF.